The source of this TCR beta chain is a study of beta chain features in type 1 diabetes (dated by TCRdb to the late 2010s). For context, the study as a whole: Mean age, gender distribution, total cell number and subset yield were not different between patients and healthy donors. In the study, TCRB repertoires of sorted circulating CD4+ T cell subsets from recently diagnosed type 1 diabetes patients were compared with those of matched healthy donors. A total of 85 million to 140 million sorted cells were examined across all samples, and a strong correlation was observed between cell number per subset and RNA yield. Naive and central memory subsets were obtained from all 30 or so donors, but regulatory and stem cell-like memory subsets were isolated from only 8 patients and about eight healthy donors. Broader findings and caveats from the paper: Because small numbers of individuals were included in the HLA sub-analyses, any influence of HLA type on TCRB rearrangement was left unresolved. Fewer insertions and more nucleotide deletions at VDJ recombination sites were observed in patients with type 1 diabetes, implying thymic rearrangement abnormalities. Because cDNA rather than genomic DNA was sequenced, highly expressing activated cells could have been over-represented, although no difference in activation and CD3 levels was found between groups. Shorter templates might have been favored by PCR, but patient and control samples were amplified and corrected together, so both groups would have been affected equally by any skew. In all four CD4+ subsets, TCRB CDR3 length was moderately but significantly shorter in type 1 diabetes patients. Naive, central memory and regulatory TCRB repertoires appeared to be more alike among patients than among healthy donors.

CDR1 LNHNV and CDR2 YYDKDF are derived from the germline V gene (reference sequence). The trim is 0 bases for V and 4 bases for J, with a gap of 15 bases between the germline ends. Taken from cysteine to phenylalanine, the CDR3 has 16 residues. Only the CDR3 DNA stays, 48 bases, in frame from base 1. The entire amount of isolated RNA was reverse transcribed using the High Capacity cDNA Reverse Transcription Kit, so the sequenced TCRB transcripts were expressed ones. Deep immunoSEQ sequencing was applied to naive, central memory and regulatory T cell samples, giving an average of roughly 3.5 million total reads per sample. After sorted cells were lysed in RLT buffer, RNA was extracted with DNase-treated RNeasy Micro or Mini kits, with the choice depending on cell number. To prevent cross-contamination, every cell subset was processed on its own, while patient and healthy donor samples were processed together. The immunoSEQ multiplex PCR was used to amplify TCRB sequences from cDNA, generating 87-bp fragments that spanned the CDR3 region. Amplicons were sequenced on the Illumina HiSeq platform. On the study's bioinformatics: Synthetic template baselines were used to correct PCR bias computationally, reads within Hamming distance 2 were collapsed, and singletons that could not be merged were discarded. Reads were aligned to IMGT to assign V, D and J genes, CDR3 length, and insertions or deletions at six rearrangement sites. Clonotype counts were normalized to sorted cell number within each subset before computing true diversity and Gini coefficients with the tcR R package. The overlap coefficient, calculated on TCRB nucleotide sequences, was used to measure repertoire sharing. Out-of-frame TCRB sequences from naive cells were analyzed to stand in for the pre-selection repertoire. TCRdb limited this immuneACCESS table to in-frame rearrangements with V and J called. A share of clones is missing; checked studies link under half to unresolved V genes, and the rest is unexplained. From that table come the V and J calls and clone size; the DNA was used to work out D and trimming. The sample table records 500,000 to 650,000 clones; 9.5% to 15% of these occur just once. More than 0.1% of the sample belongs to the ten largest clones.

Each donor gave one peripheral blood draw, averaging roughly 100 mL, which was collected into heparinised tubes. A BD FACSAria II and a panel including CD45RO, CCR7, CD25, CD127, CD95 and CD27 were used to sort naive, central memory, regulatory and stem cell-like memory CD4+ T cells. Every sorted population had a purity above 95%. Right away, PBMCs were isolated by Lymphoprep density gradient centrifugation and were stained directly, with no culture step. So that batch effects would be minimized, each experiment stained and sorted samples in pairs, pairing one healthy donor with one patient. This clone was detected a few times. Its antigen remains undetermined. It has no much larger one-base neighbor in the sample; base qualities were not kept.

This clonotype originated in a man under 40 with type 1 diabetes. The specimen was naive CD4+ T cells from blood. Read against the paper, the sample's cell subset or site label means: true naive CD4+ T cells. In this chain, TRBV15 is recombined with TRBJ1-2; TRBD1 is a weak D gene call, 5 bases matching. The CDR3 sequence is CATSRDPDRGVYGYTF. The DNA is TGTGCCACCAGCAGAGATCCAGATAGGGGCGTCTATGGCTACACCTTC.